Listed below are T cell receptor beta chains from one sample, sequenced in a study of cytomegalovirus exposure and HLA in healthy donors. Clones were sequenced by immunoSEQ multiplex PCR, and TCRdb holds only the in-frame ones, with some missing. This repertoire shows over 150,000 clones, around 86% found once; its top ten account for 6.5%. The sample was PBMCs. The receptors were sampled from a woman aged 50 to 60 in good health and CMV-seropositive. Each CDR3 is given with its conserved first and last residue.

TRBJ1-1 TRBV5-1 CASSSRTANTEAFF
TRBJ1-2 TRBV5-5 CASSLPGVEGYTF
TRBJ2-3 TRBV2 CASSPTGVRTDTQYF
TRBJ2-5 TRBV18 CASSPIAGSQETQYF
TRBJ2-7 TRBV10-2 CASREAGNFYEQYF
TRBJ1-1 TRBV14 CASSQEQATANTEAFF
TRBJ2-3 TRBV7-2 CASSWGQLSTDTQYF
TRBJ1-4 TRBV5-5 CASSFQVTNEKLFF
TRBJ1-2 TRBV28 CATTTGGANYGYTF
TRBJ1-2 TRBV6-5 CASRASGEYYGYTF
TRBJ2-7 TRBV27 CASSMLAGAYEQYF
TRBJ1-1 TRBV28 CASSSNLNTEAFF
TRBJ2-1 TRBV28 CASSFQYTTTSSYNEQFF
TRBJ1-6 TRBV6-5 CASSLQGLESPLHF
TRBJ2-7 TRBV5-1 CASSYGTSGVSPYEQYF
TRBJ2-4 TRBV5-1 CASRGGASEIAKNIQYF
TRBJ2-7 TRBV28 CASSLSRERGLSYEQYF
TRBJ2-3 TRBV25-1 CASSGWQAPTDTQYF
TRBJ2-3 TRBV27 CASSPFGSSSTDTQYF
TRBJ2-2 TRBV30 CAWTSGNTGELFF
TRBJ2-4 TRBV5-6 CASSLFGQGNSQYF
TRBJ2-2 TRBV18 CASSPRTGDTGELFF